What follows describes a single TCR beta chain. Its target is not known. Germline CDR1 and CDR2: LGHNT and FRNRAP. This CDR3 is built from 15 residues. V lost 0 bases to trimming and J lost 6 bases, with 15 bases between them. The data belong to a study of cytomegalovirus exposure and HLA in healthy donors. Study-level results: Most of the TCR beta V segments (in an earlier analysis) were productive either about 87% or about 30% of the time. Upon later analysis, TCR association rates were observed to vary by HLA locus, being highest for DRB1 and lowest for HLA-C. The investigators catalogued 150 to 200 TCR beta chains as cytomegalovirus-associated. In vitro confirmation showed three CMV-associated chains to be CMV antigen specific.

Primers for the PCR totalled 60 Vbeta and 13 Jbeta. Libraries were prepared by immunoSEQ multiplex PCR; TCRdb keeps only in-frame clonotypes and omits some of them. Of about 160,000 clones in the sample, 68% were seen once. The J gene is TRBJ2-7, the V gene TRBV12-5, with D tentatively TRBD1 (6 bases). The TCR sequence derives from a man aged 45 to 65 in good health and CMV-seronegative. The sequenced sample consisted of PBMCs. The CDR3 is CASGLVRRGSPEQYF. CDR3 DNA sequence: TGTGCTAGTGGTTTGGTACGCAGGGGTTCACCCGAGCAGTACTTC.